The 3 T cell receptor beta chains given below trace back to one sample, sequenced in a study of blood T cell repertoires in COVID-19. Produced via immunoSEQ multiplex PCR; TCRdb's table is partial and in-frame only. Altogether more than 95,000 clones are present, 65% to 90% being singletons, with the ten largest covering around 27%. Sequencing was carried out using peripheral blood. The receptors here all came from a woman over 75 with acute or convalescent COVID-19.

V and J are TRBV24-1 and TRBJ2-3; 14 bases fit TRBD2. The CDR3 is 15 amino acids. In germline, CDR1 is KGHDR, CDR2 SFDVKD. The V and J ends lost 5 bases and 3 bases, in that order; junction bases with no gene match: 0. CDR3 protein: CATSGLAGGTDTQYF. CDR3 nucleotides: TGTGCCACCAGTGGACTAGCGGGGGGGACAGATACGCAGTATTTT.

The chain carries TRBV5-1 and TRBJ1-4; D not resolved. Trimming removed 4 bases at V and 0 bases at J, with 22 bases between. CDR1 SGHRS and CDR2 YFSETQ come from the germline V gene. This CDR3 has 19 amino acids. The CDR3 loop is CASSALSGRSPTTNEKLFF. The CDR3 DNA is TGCGCCAGCAGCGCCCTATCGGGTAGGAGTCCTACAACTAATGAAAAACTGTTTTTT.

The chain combines TRBV5-4 with TRBJ1-1, with D unclear. Germline V gives CDR1 SGHNT, CDR2 YYREEE (reference sequence). CDR3 length equals 15 residues. The germline V and J ends were trimmed by 4 bases and 2 bases, with 15 bases remaining between them. CDR3 sequence reads: CASSPVGGSNTEAFF. The CDR3 bases are TGTGCCAGCAGCCCCGTGGGAGGTTCAAACACTGAAGCTTTCTTT.